The sequence of this T cell receptor (beta chain) was determined in a study of cytomegalovirus exposure and HLA in healthy donors. Study results and caveats: Cytomegalovirus-associated status was assigned to roughly 160 TCR beta chains.

CDR3 length: 16 amino acids. CDR1 and CDR2 from the germline V gene are MNHEY and SMNVEV (reference sequence). The ends lost 0 bases at V and 3 bases at J; junction bases unmatched: 7. In the PCR, 60 Vbeta and 13 Jbeta primers were used. Data came from immunoSEQ multiplex PCR; TCRdb stores just in-frame clones and leaves some out. The sample records more than 200,000 clones, over 75% being singletons. In the case of this clone: Its target is not known.

The receptor was derived from a girl aged 2 to 9 in good health and CMV-seronegative. The V call is TRBV27, the J call TRBJ2-7, with 8 positions matching TRBD1. The sample consisted of PBMCs. As DNA, the CDR3 is TGTGCCAGCAGTTTATCTAACGGACAGGGATTCTACGAGCAGTACTTC. Translated, it gives CASSLSNGQGFYEQYF.